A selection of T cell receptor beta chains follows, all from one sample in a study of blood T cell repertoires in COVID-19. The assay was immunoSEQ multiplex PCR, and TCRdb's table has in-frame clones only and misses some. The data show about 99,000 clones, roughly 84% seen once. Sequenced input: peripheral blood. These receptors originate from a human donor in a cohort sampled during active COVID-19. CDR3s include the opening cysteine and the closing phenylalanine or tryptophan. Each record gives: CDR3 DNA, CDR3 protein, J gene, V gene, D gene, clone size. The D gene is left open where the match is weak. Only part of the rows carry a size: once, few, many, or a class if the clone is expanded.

TGCGCCAGCAGCTCCGATTTGACAAAGAACACTGAAGCTTTCTTT	CASSSDLTKNTEAFF	TRBJ1-1	TRBV5-1	NA	NA
TGTGCCAGCAGCTTAAAGGGACTAAACCAAGAGACCCAGTACTTC	CASSLKGLNQETQYF	TRBJ2-5	TRBV7-9	TRBD2	NA
TGTGCCAGCAGTGCCCAGGGGTACACTGAAGCTTTCTTT	CASSAQGYTEAFF	TRBJ1-1	TRBV25-1	NA	NA
TGTGCTAGTGGTTTCGTCGGTGGCTACACCTTC	CASGFVGGYTF	TRBJ1-2	TRBV12-5	NA	NA
TGTGCCAGCAGCTGGGGACCGGGACTAGCGGTCGAGCAGTTCTTC	CASSWGPGLAVEQFF	TRBJ2-1	TRBV7-2	TRBD2	NA
TGCGCCAGCAGCTTGGAACCAGACAGGGGAATTGAAGCTTTCTTT	CASSLEPDRGIEAFF	TRBJ1-1	TRBV5-1	TRBD1	NA
TGTGCCAGCAGCCCACACAGTGGGGGGCAGGGGGGATGGAACTATGGCTACACCTTC	CASSPHSGGQGGWNYGYTF	TRBJ1-2	TRBV14	TRBD1	NA
TGTGCCAGCAGTGTCCCGGGACAGGGGTATGGCTACACCTTC	CASSVPGQGYGYTF	TRBJ1-2	TRBV25-1	TRBD1	NA
TGCGCCAGCAGCTTCGACCGGGACTTATCTTACAATGAGCAGTTCTTC	CASSFDRDLSYNEQFF	TRBJ2-1	TRBV5-1	NA	NA
TGTGCCAGCAGCCTGGGACAGGTTAGCAATCAGCCCCAGCATTTT	CASSLGQVSNQPQHF	TRBJ1-5	TRBV5-6	TRBD1	NA
TGTGCCAGCAGCCCGACGGACAGTTCCAATTCACCCCTCCACTTT	CASSPTDSSNSPLHF	TRBJ1-6	TRBV11-1	NA	NA
TGTGCCAGCAGCTTAAGGGCCCCGCGGGGGGGCTCCTACAATGAGCAGTTCTTC	CASSLRAPRGGSYNEQFF	TRBJ2-1	TRBV7-3	TRBD2	NA
TGTGCCAGTAGTATCAACGGGTACAACTATGGCTACACCTTC	CASSINGYNYGYTF	TRBJ1-2	TRBV19	NA	NA
TGTGCCAGTAGTGCAAAGCGGGGGGGCCTAGGGGAGCAGTACTTC	CASSAKRGGLGEQYF	TRBJ2-7	TRBV19	TRBD2	NA
TGTGCCATCAGTGGGACAGGGTTCGAGCAGTACTTC	CAISGTGFEQYF	TRBJ2-7	TRBV10-3	TRBD1	NA
TGTGCCAGTAGACAGGGTTCTCGAGAAAAACTGTTTTTT	CASRQGSREKLFF	TRBJ1-4	TRBV19	NA	NA
TGCGCCAGCAGCGCCGGTTCCTGGAACACTGAAGCTTTCTTT	CASSAGSWNTEAFF	TRBJ1-1	TRBV10-1	NA	NA
TGTGCCAGCAGCCAGGGACTTGAAGAGCAGTTCTTC	CASSQGLEEQFF	TRBJ2-1	TRBV5-4	NA	once
TGCAGTGCTAGTCTCCCCCGGCCTAGCGGGGGACCCCGCGGAGGGGAGACCCAGTACTTC	CSASLPRPSGGPRGGETQYF	TRBJ2-5	TRBV20-1	TRBD2	NA
TGCGCCAGCAGCAACGACGGGGAGGAGACCCAGTACTTC	CASSNDGEETQYF	TRBJ2-5	TRBV5-1	NA	NA
TGTGCCAGCAGCCAAAGACGTGGACAGAGGAATGAAAAACTGTTTTTT	CASSQRRGQRNEKLFF	TRBJ1-4	TRBV3-1/TRBV3-2	NA	NA
TGTGCCAGCAGTTTATCTTCCGGTAACGAGCAGTACTTC	CASSLSSGNEQYF	TRBJ2-7	TRBV27	NA	once
TGTGCCAGCAGCCACCACCGTAAAGCGGCCTACAATGAGCAGTTCTTC	CASSHHRKAAYNEQFF	TRBJ2-1	TRBV11-2	NA	NA
TGTGCCAGCAGCGTAGTTAATAGCGGGAAAGAGACCCAGTACTTC	CASSVVNSGKETQYF	TRBJ2-5	TRBV9	TRBD2	once
TGTGCCAGCAGCCAGGACAGGGGGAACAATGAGCAGTTCTTC	CASSQDRGNNEQFF	TRBJ2-1	TRBV11-2	TRBD1	NA
TGTTGGGACAGGGTCTACAATGAGCAGTTCTTC	CWDRVYNEQFF	TRBJ2-1	TRBV21-1	NA	NA
TGTGCCAGTGCGACCGGACCGAGCGGTGAGCAGTTCTTC	CASATGPSGEQFF	TRBJ2-1	TRBV7-3	NA	NA
TGTGCCAGCTCACCACCGGGGTCTGCGGGGAGCTCCTACGAGCAGTACTTC	CASSPPGSAGSSYEQYF	TRBJ2-7	TRBV18	NA	NA
TGTGCCAGCAGCCCAGTTCCAACTGAAGCTTTCTTT	CASSPVPTEAFF	TRBJ1-1	TRBV7-9	NA	once
TGCGCCAGCGGGCCACACCGGGACACAGGACTTCGATACTTC	CASGPHRDTGLRYF	TRBJ2-7	TRBV5-1	NA	NA
TGCAGCGTTGAGCCACAGGCGCGTGGTGAAAAACTGTTTTTT	CSVEPQARGEKLFF	TRBJ1-4	TRBV29-1	NA	NA
TGTGCCAGCACACTAGCGGGGGAAGATACGCAGTATTTT	CASTLAGEDTQYF	TRBJ2-3	TRBV6-5	TRBD2	NA